These T cell receptor beta chains were read from a single sample in a study of T cell responses to AZD1222 COVID-19 vaccine. Clones were sequenced by immunoSEQ multiplex PCR, and TCRdb holds only the in-frame ones, with some missing. The sample includes fewer than 90,000 clones, 88% of them seen just once. Sequences were derived from peripheral blood, sampled 28 days after the second AZD1222 dose. Receptors were obtained from an adult who received the AZD1222 COVID-19 vaccine. Both conserved end residues are part of each CDR3. The D gene is left open where the match is weak.

>TRBJ1-5|TRBV28|TRBD1
CASSPRSTGAGRTQHF
>TRBJ2-1|TRBV20-1|TRBD2
CSASGVSGRPYNEQFF
>TRBJ2-1|TRBV11-2|.
CASSLANEQFF
>TRBJ1-2|TRBV3-1/TRBV3-2|TRBD1
CASSQGLTGGWDTF
>TRBJ1-4|TRBV25-1|.
CASTRRGAELFF
>TRBJ2-2|TRBV21-1|.
CASSTTRPGELFF
>TRBJ1-1|TRBV4-1|TRBD1
CASSQDRIQGDVEAFF
>TRBJ1-2|TRBV7-9|.
CASSLGPGTNYGYTF
>TRBJ2-2|TRBV9|TRBD2
CASSVELGAGAHTGELFF
>TRBJ1-6|TRBV7-8|.
CASSLVVDSPLHF
>TRBJ2-7|TRBV5-1|TRBD2
CASSLLTSVNYEQYF
>TRBJ1-5|TRBV27|.
CASSLGGVQPQHF
>TRBJ2-3|TRBV6-6|TRBD2
CASIVAGTQYF
>TRBJ1-2|TRBV30|TRBD1
CAWSSTGDNGYTF
>TRBJ2-7|TRBV9|TRBD2
CASSVFSGRPGSYEQYF
>TRBJ1-5|TRBV21-1|.
CASSTSGTGGYSNQPQHF
>TRBJ1-6|TRBV4-1|.
CASSQDRTVSPLHF
>TRBJ1-3|TRBV4-1|.
CASSGRFLSGNTIYF
>TRBJ2-3|TRBV7-9|.
CASSPATASVLNGDTQYF
>TRBJ1-2|TRBV5-6|.
CASRSGTPMYYGYTF